The T cell receptor (beta chain) described here comes from a study of blood T cell repertoires in COVID-19. Study at large: Nucleic acid was either cDNA or gDNA, and it came from T cells, B-cell-depleted T cells, or PBMCs.

Germline V CDR1 and CDR2: MNHEY, SVGAGI. The trim removed 0 bases at V and 10 bases at J, leaving 6 bases unmatched. The CDR3 totals 14 residues. Original data processing: Cell counts per sample came from amplifying reference gene primers. Only in-frame clones appear in the TCRdb table, and some are missing; sequencing was by immunoSEQ multiplex PCR. V, J and clone size are taken as reported in that table, and D and trimming were inferred from the DNA itself. This repertoire shows around 86,000 clones, under 85% found once; its top ten account for 9.5% to 15%. The sequence came from a human donor in a cohort sampled during active COVID-19. The sequencing input was peripheral blood. V usage is TRBV6-5 and J usage is TRBJ1-2; 9 bases fit TRBD1. The CDR3 sequence: CASSYSGQGADYTF. The CDR3 DNA follows: TGTGCCAGCAGTTACTCGGGACAGGGTGCGGACTACACCTTC.